This TCR beta chain is from a study of blood T cell repertoires in COVID-19. Across the whole study: Both acute and convalescent COVID-19 samples were obtained from the United States, Italy and Spain. PBMCs, B-cell-depleted T cells, or T cells provided the cDNA or gDNA that made up the material.

In the authors' workflow: The authors estimated nucleated cell counts from reference gene primer amplification. TCRdb's copy holds only in-frame clones and misses some; the assay was immunoSEQ multiplex PCR. The DNA was the basis for D and trimming; V, J and clone size are from that table. The top ten hold about 12% of the sample, which has over 100,000 clones, 84% seen once. V dropped 4 bases and J dropped 0 bases, with 20 bases sitting between them. This CDR3 contains 18 residues. Germline V gene lookup returns CDR1 SGDLS and CDR2 YYNGEE. The sample was peripheral blood. This chain joins TRBV9 and TRBJ2-1, with D perhaps TRBD2 (5 bases). This TCR derives from a woman between 55 and 75 years old with acute or convalescent COVID-19. The CDR3 DNA reads TGTGCCAGCAGCCCAGAGGAGGCAAGGCCAAGCTCCTACAATGAGCAGTTCTTC. It yields the protein CASSPEEARPSSYNEQFF. The variable domain in full, with the rest retrieved from reference TRBV9 and TRBJ2-1, is DSGVTQTPKHLITATGQRVTLRCSPRSGDLSVYWYQQSLDQGLQFLIQYYNGEERAKGNILERFSAQQFPDLHSELNLSSLELGDSALYFCASSPEEARPSSYNEQFFGPGTRLTVL.